Below, 27 T cell receptor beta chains from the same sample are listed, as sequenced in a study of T cell responses to AZD1222 COVID-19 vaccine. Profiled with immunoSEQ multiplex PCR; TCRdb holds only in-frame clones, not every one. The repertoire holds 90,000 to 150,000 clones, with approximately 83% as singletons. Sequenced here: peripheral blood, sampled on day 0 of AZD1222 vaccination. These receptors were taken from an adult in good health.

Only a few counts were recorded for this clone. Distinct nucleotide sequences in the sample also encode this CDR3. The chain couples TRBV5-1 to TRBJ1-3; D unclear. V lost 4 bases, J lost 4 bases, and 12 bases lay in between. The CDR3 totals 14 residues. The germline V gene has CDR1 SGHRS and CDR2 YFSETQ. The CDR3 sequence is CASSPVVGGNTIYF. The CDR3 nucleotides read TGCGCCAGCAGCCCGGTAGTAGGGGGAAACACCATATATTTT.

V gene TRBV12-5 combines with J gene TRBJ2-7, with 13 bases that match TRBD2. V trimming: 5 bases; J trimming: 4 bases; junction bases outside the gene matches: 8. The CDR3 is made up of 16 amino acids. The V gene's germline CDR1 is LGHNT and CDR2 FRNRAP. The CDR3 coding sequence is TGTGCTAGTGGTCCGGACGGGACTAGCGGGGCTTACGAGCAGTACTTC. It yields the protein CASGPDGTSGAYEQYF.

The genes are TRBV12-5 and TRBJ1-4; D might be TRBD1 (6 bases). This CDR3 spans 16 amino acids. The V and J ends lost 0 bases and 8 bases respectively, with 16 bases between them. In germline, CDR1 is LGHNT, CDR2 FRNRAP. The CDR3 here is CASGLVEWGLEEKLFF. In DNA form, the CDR3 reads TGTGCTAGTGGTTTGGTCGAATGGGGGCTAGAGGAAAAACTGTTTTTT.

The chain has TRBV11-2 and TRBJ2-7; D is unresolved. CDR3 length equals 15 residues. From germline, CDR1 is SGHAT and CDR2 FQNNGV. V lost 2 bases, J lost 3 bases, and 14 bases lay in between. CDR3 in amino acids: CASSLLRSNSYEQYF. CDR3 sequence (DNA): TGTGCCAGCAGCTTATTGAGGTCGAACAGCTACGAGCAGTACTTC.

The chain has TRBV6-5 and TRBJ1-4; 7 bases map to TRBD1. Germline CDR1 MNHEY, CDR2 SVGAGI. V dropped 9 bases and J dropped 8; count of bases not matched to a gene: 6. CDR3 length equals 12 residues. The CDR3 DNA is TGTGCCAGTACAGGGGAGGGAGAAAAACTGTTTTTT. Its translation is CASTGEGEKLFF.

The chain combines TRBV18 with TRBJ1-5; TRBD1 is a possible D gene (6 bases). Germline values: CDR1 KGHSH, CDR2 LQKENI. V was shortened by 0 bases and J by 5 bases, with 11 bases between the two germline ends. The CDR3 is 15 residues long. CDR3 in DNA: TGTGCCAGCTCACCACCGGCCGGGGGGCATCAGCCCCAGCATTTT. Its translation is CASSPPAGGHQPQHF.

The rearrangement uses TRBV3-1 (or the pseudogene TRBV3-2) and TRBJ1-2; the D is unclear. The CDR3 is made up of 14 amino acids. Germline V lookup: CDR1 LGHDT, CDR2 YNNKEL (reference sequence). V was clipped by 5 bases and J by 4 bases, with 14 bases between them. In DNA form, the CDR3 reads TGTGCCAGCAGCGAACGGCGGACGATCTATGGCTACACCTTC. Encoded protein: CASSERRTIYGYTF.

The chain joins TRBV28 to TRBJ2-3, with a possible D match to TRBD2 (5 bases). Germline-derived CDR1 and CDR2 are MDHEN and SYDVKM. V was cut by 3 bases and J by 1 base, with 8 bases left in between. The CDR3 consists of 14 residues. CDR3 amino acids: CASSFSEGTDTQYF. The CDR3 DNA reads as TGTGCCAGCAGTTTCTCGGAGGGCACAGATACGCAGTATTTT.

V usage is TRBV24-1 and J usage is TRBJ1-2; 7 bases are a match to TRBD1. Per the germline V gene, CDR1 is KGHDR and CDR2 is SFDVKD. The length of the CDR3 is 14 residues. Unmatched junction bases numbered 4, after V lost 1 base and J lost 6 bases. CDR3 sequence (DNA): TGTGCCACCAGTGATTTAAGACAGGGCGATGGCTACACCTTC. It codes for CATSDLRQGDGYTF.

CDR3 sequence: CASSLDSTSGSGEQYF. In nucleotides, the CDR3 is TGCGCCAGCAGCTTGGATTCGACTAGCGGGAGTGGAGAGCAGTACTTC. This chain connects TRBV5-1 to TRBJ2-7, with TRBD2 matching 12 bases. This CDR3 has 16 residues. Germline-derived CDR1 and CDR2 are SGHRS and YFSETQ. V was clipped by 0 bases and J by 7 bases; unmatched bases: 8.

This chain links TRBV9 with TRBJ2-3, with D possibly matching TRBD2 (6 bases). The CDR3 loop spans 16 amino acids. Germline CDR1 is SGDLS and CDR2 is YYNGEE. Between the trimmed V and J ends, which lost 0 bases and 2 bases, there was a span of 13 bases. The CDR3 bases are TGTGCCAGCAGCGTAGAGCTAGCGAGACCCACAGATACGCAGTATTTT. Translating gives CASSVELARPTDTQYF.

This chain links TRBV30 with TRBJ1-6, with TRBD1 as a possible D gene (5 bases). The CDR3 has 10 residues. The V end was cut by 5 bases, the J end by 14 bases, with 10 bases between. Germline CDR1 reads GTSNPN; CDR2 reads SVGIG (reference sequence). Written as DNA, the CDR3 is TGTGCCTGGGGGGCTTCTTCCCTCCACTTT. It translates to CAWGASSLHF.

The genes are TRBV5-1 and TRBJ1-5, with no clear D. The CDR3 runs to 14 residues. Germline assignment: CDR1 SGHRS and CDR2 YFSETQ. The V end lost 2 bases, the J end lost 4 bases, and 10 bases lay between the germline ends. The DNA of the CDR3 is TGCGCCAGCAGCTTTATTGGAGAGAATCAGCCCCAGCATTTT. It encodes CASSFIGENQPQHF.

The chain joins TRBV12-3 or TRBV12-4 to TRBJ1-5; D possibly corresponds to TRBD1 (5 bases). The V end was cut by 6 bases, the J end by 11 bases, with 14 bases between. CDR3 size: 12 residues. CDR3: CASSRYSGAQHF. CDR3 nucleotide sequence: TGTGCCAGCAGCCGATACTCGGGGGCCCAGCATTTT.

The V call is TRBV6-5, the J call TRBJ1-4; D gene ambiguous. V was shortened by 6 bases and J by 5 bases, with 16 bases between the two germline ends. The CDR3 runs 15 residues. Germline assignment: CDR1 MNHEY and CDR2 SVGAGI. The CDR3, as DNA: TGTGCCAGCAGGCTGAACAGAGACCCGAATGAAAAACTGTTTTTT. Its protein is CASRLNRDPNEKLFF.

The rearrangement links TRBV11-1 to TRBJ2-7; 9 bases are a match to TRBD2. This CDR3 has 15 residues. Trimming took 5 bases from V and 2 from J; bases not matched to a gene: 7. Germline V gene sequence: CDR1 SGHAT, CDR2 FQDESV (reference sequence). The CDR3 reads CASSPARTSAYEQYF. CDR3 bases: TGTGCCAGCAGCCCAGCAAGGACTAGCGCCTACGAGCAGTACTTC.

CDR3 sequence reads: CASSSGSFDGYTF. The CDR3 DNA reads TGCGCCAGCAGCTCTGGCTCGTTCGATGGCTACACCTTC. This chain uses TRBV5-1 with TRBJ1-2, with D hard to call. The CDR3 is made up of 13 amino acids. Germline V CDR1 and CDR2: SGHRS, YFSETQ. Trimming took off 3 bases at V and 6 bases at J, with 12 bases between the two ends.

This chain links TRBV27 with TRBJ2-3; no clear D. Looked up from germline, CDR1 is MNHEY and CDR2 is SMNVEV (reference sequence). The CDR3 is made up of 17 amino acids. V was trimmed by 3 bases and J by 0 bases, leaving 16 bases between them. The DNA of the CDR3 is TGTGCCAGCAGTTTGGACCAAGGAAGACCTAGCACAGATACGCAGTATTTT. Translated: CASSLDQGRPSTDTQYF.

This sequence joins TRBV2 and TRBJ1-6, with D maybe TRBD1 (6 bases). The CDR3 loop spans 15 amino acids. The V gene lost 3 bases and the J gene lost 7 bases, with 13 bases spanning the gap. Germline V gene data show CDR1 as SNHLY and CDR2 as FYNNEI. The CDR3 DNA is TGTGCCAGCAGTGAGGTTACAGGGCCAAATTCACCCCTCCACTTT. As protein: CASSEVTGPNSPLHF.

The V gene is TRBV27, the J gene TRBJ2-2; perhaps TRBD1 as D (5 bases). Trimming took off 7 bases at V and 5 bases at J, with 17 bases between the two ends. Germline CDR1 MNHEY, CDR2 SMNVEV (reference sequence). CDR3 length: 15 amino acids. The CDR3: CASTPLGARTGELFF. Here the CDR3 DNA reads TGTGCCAGCACCCCCCTTGGGGCGAGAACCGGGGAGCTGTTTTTT.

The CDR3 DNA reads TGTGCCATCAGTGTCCACAGGGTTGGAAACACCATATATTTT. This sequence encodes CAISVHRVGNTIYF. The chain joins TRBV10-3 to TRBJ1-3, with a tentative D call TRBD1 (6 bases). The CDR3 loop spans 14 amino acids. Trimming removed 4 bases from V and 3 bases from J, with 10 bases in between. The germline V gene encodes CDR1 ENHRY and CDR2 SYGVKD.

The chain joins TRBV4-2 to TRBJ2-1; 11 positions match TRBD2. The J segment lost 2 bases and the V segment lost 4 bases, leaving 7 bases of the junction unmatched. CDR3 length: 17 residues. Germline V gene data show CDR1 as LGHNA and CDR2 as YNFKEQ. The DNA for the CDR3 is TGTGCCAGCAGCCTCGGTACTAGCGGGGGCCCCTACAATGAGCAGTTCTTC. It encodes CASSLGTSGGPYNEQFF.

This clone was seen ten or more times. V gene TRBV11-3 combines with J gene TRBJ1-1; 8 bases line up with TRBD1. Germline V gives CDR1 SGHNT, CDR2 YENEEA. The V segment lost 0 bases and the J segment 7 bases; nucleotides outside the gene matches: 10. This CDR3 has 16 residues. This CDR3 is CASSLDGRGGQDEAFF. In nucleotides, the CDR3 is TGTGCCAGCAGCTTAGACGGCAGGGGGGGACAGGATGAAGCTTTCTTT.

This sequence joins TRBV6-6 and TRBJ2-7; 7 bases are shared with TRBD1. The J segment lost 2 bases and the V segment lost 6 bases, leaving 7 bases of the junction unmatched. Germline-derived CDR1 and CDR2 are MNHNY and SVGAGI (reference sequence). This CDR3 region has 14 residues. This chain's CDR3 is CASSPPTGPYEQYF. For the CDR3, the DNA is TGTGCCAGCAGCCCCCCGACAGGGCCCTACGAGCAGTACTTC.

The gene calls are TRBV4-3 and TRBJ1-2; 7 positions agree with TRBD1. This CDR3 has 12 amino acids. The V gene end was trimmed by 4 bases and the J gene end by 8 bases; junction bases not matched to a gene: 4. From germline, CDR1 is LGHNA and CDR2 YSLEER. The DNA for the CDR3 is TGCGCCAGCAGCCGCGACAGGGAAGGCTACACCTTC. Protein product: CASSRDREGYTF.

This sequence joins TRBV3-1 (or the pseudogene TRBV3-2) and TRBJ2-1; the D gene is possibly TRBD2 (5 bases). V was cut by 2 bases and J by 8 bases, with 13 bases left in between. The length of the CDR3 is 14 residues. CDR1 and CDR2 from the germline V gene are LGHDT and YNNKEL (reference sequence). This CDR3 reads CASSQNRLLDEQFF. In DNA form, the CDR3 reads TGTGCCAGCAGCCAAAATAGACTACTTGATGAGCAGTTCTTC.

This clone was counted a few times. This chain links TRBV7-2 with TRBJ2-3; D is unresolved. V was pared by 6 bases and J by 2 bases, with 12 bases between. This CDR3 comprises 14 residues. Germline V gene data show CDR1 as SGHTA and CDR2 as FQGNSA. This CDR3 is CASRFRLSTDTQYF. The CDR3 bases are TGTGCCAGCAGATTCCGACTCTCCACAGATACGCAGTATTTT. Supplemented by reference TRBV7-2 and TRBJ2-3, the full variable domain reads GAGVSQSPSNKVTEKGKDVELRCDPISGHTALYWYRQSLGQGLEFLIYFQGNSAPDKSGLPSDRFSAERTGGSVSTLTIQRTQQEDSAVYLCASRFRLSTDTQYFGPGTRLTVL.